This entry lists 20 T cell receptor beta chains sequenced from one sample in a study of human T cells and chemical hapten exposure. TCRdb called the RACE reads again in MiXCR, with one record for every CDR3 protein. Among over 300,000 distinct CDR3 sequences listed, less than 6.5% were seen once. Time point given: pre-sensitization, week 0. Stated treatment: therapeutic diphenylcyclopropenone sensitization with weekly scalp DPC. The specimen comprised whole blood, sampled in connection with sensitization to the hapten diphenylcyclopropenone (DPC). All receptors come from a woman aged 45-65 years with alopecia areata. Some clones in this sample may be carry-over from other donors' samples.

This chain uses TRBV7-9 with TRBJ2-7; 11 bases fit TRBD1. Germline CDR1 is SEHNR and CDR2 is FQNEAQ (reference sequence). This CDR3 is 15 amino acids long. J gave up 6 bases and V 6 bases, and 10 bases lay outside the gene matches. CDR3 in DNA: TGTGCCAGCAGGCGGAGCGGACAGGGGGCGCCCGAGCAGTACTTC. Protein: CASRRSGQGAPEQYF. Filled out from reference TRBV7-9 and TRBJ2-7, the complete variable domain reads DTGVSQNPRHKITKRGQNVTFRCDPISEHNRLYWYRQTLGQGPEFLTYFQNEAQLEKSRLLSDRFSAERPKGSFSTLEIQRTEQGDSAMYLCASRRSGQGAPEQYFGPGTRLTVT.

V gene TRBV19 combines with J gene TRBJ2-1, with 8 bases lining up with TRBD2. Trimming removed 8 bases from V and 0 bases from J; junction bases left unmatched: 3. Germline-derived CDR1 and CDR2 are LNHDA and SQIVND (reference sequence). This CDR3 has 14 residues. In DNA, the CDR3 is TGTGCCAGTGCCGGGACTAGCTCCTACAATGAGCAGTTCTTC. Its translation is CASAGTSSYNEQFF.

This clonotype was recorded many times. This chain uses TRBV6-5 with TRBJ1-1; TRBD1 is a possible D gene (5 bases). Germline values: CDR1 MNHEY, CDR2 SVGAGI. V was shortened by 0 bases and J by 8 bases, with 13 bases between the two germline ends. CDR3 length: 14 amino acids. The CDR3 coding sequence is TGTGCCAGCAGTTACTCTAGGGGCAGTCTAGAAGCTTTCTTT. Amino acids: CASSYSRGSLEAFF.

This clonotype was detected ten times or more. This CDR3 is CASSLGQQNEKLFF. Here the CDR3 DNA reads TGTGCCAGCAGCTTGGGACAGCAGAATGAAAAACTGTTTTTT. The rearrangement joins TRBV3-1 to TRBJ1-4, with 7 positions matching TRBD1. The germline V gene has CDR1 LGHDT and CDR2 YNNKEL (reference sequence). The V gene end was trimmed by 5 bases and the J gene end by 5 bases; junction bases not matched to a gene: 5. This CDR3 comprises 14 residues.

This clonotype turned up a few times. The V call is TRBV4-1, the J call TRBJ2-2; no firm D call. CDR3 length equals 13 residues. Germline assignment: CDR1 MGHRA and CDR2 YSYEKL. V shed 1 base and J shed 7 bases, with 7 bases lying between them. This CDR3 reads CASSQGSVGELFF. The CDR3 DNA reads TGCGCCAGCAGCCAAGGAAGCGTCGGGGAGCTGTTTTTT.

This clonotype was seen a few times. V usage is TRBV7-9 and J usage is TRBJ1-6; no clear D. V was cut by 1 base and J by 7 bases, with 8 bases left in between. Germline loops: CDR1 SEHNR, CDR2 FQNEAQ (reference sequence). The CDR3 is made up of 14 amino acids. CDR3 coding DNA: TGTGCCAGCAGCTTAGAACAGCTAAATTCACCCCTCCACTTT. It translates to CASSLEQLNSPLHF.

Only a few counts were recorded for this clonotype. CDR3 amino acids: CASSPLTGVDLTDTQYF. The DNA of the CDR3 is TGTGCCAGCAGCCCCTTGACAGGTGTCGACCTCACAGATACGCAGTATTTT. The chain links TRBV7-9 to TRBJ2-3; weak D call: TRBD1 (6 bases). The CDR3 has 17 residues. V was pared by 5 bases and J by 2 bases, with 20 bases between. Germline V gene data show CDR1 as SEHNR and CDR2 as FQNEAQ (reference sequence).

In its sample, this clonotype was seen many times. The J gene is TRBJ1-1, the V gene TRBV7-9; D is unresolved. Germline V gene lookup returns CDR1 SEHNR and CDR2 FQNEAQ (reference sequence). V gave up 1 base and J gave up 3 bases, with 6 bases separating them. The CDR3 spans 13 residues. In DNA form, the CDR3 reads TGTGCCAGCAGCTTAGAACAGTACACTGAAGCTTTCTTT. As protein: CASSLEQYTEAFF.

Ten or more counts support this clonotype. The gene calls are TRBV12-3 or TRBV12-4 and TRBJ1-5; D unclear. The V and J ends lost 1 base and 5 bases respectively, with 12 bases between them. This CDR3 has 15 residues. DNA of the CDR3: TGTGCCAGCAGTTTAGGAGGGTACGGGGATCAGCCCCAGCATTTT. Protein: CASSLGGYGDQPQHF.

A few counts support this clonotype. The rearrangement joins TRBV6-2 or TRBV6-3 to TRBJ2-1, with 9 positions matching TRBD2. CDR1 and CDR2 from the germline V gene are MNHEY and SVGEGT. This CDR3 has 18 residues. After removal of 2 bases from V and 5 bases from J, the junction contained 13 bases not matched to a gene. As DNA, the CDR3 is TGTGCCAGCAGTTACGGCAGGAGCGGGAGGCCGAACCACAATGAGCAGTTCTTC. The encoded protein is CASSYGRSGRPNHNEQFF.

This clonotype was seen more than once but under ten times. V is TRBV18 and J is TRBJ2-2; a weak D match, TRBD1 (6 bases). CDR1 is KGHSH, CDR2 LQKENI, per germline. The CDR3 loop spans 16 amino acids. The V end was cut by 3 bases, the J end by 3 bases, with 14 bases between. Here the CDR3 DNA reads TGTGCCAGCTCACCCTTGGAACAGGGAGACACCGGGGAGCTGTTTTTT. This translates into CASSPLEQGDTGELFF.

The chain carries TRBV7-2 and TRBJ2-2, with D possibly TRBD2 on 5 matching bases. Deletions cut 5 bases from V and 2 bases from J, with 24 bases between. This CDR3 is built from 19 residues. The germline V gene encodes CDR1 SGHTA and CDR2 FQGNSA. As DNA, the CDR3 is TGTGCCAGCAGCCCAAACCTCCGGACTCCGGCCCCCAACACCGGGGAGCTGTTTTTT. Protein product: CASSPNLRTPAPNTGELFF.

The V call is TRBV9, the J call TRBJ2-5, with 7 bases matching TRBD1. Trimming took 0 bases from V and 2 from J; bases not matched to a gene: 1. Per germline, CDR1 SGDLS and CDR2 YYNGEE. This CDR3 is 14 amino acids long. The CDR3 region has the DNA TGTGCCAGCAGCGTAGAGGGGGCGCAAGAGACCCAGTACTTC. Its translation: CASSVEGAQETQYF.

The DNA of the CDR3 is TGCAGCGTTGGAGTAGGGGACTCCAACTACGAGCAGTACTTC. This gives the protein CSVGVGDSNYEQYF. The V gene is TRBV29-1, the J gene TRBJ2-7; a weak D match, TRBD2 (6 bases). Germline CDR1 SQVTM, CDR2 ANQGSEA. This CDR3 has 14 amino acids. Trimming shortened V by 4 bases and J by 3 bases, and 16 bases separated the two germline ends.

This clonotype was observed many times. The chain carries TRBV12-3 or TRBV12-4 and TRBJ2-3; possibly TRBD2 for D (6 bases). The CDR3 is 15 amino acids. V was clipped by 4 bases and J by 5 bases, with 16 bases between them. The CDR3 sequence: CASSSTGERLDTQYF. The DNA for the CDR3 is TGTGCCAGCAGTTCCACGGGAGAAAGATTAGATACGCAGTATTTT.

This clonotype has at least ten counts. This CDR3 reads CASSDDRASNQPQHF. In DNA form, the CDR3 reads TGTGCCAGCAGCGATGACAGGGCTAGCAATCAGCCCCAGCATTTT. This chain links TRBV6-2 or TRBV6-3 with TRBJ1-5; 7 bases align to TRBD1. This CDR3 has 15 residues. Trimming removed 6 bases from V and 0 bases from J; junction bases left unmatched: 5. Germline-derived CDR1 and CDR2 are MNHEY and SVGEGT.

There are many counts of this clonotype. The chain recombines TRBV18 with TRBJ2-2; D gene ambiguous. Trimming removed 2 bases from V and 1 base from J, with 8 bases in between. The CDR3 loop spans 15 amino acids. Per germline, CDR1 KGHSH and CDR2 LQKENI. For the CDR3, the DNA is TGTGCCAGCTCACCAAGGACGGGGAACACCGGGGAGCTGTTTTTT. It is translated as CASSPRTGNTGELFF.

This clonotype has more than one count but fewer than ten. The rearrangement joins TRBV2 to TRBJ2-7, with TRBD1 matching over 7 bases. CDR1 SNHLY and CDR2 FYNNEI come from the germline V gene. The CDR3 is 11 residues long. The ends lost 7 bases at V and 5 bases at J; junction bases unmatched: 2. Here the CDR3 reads CASKTGNEQYF. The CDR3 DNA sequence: TGTGCCAGCAAGACAGGGAACGAGCAGTACTTC.

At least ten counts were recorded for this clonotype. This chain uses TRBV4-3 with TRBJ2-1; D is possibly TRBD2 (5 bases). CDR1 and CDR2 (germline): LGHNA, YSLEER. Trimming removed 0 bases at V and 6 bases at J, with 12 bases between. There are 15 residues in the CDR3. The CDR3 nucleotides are TGCGCCAGCAGCCAAGAAGGGCTAGGAGGCAATGAGCAGTTCTTC. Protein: CASSQEGLGGNEQFF.

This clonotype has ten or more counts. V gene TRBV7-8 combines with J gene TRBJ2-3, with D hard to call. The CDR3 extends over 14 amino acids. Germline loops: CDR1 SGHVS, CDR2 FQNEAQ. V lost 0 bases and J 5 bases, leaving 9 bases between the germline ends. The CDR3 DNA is TGTGCCAGCAGCTTAGCCCGGCTTGGAGATACGCAGTATTTT. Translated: CASSLARLGDTQYF.